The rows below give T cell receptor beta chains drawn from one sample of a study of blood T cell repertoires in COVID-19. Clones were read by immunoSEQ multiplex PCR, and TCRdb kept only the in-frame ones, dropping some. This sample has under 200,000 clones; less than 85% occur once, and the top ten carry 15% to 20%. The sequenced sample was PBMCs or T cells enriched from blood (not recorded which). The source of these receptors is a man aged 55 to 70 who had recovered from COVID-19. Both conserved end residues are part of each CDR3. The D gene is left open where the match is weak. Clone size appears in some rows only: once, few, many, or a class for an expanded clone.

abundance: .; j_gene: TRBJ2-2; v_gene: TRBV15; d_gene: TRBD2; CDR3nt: TGTGCCACCAGCAGTTCTGCTAGCGGGGGTCCGAACACCGGGGAGCTGTTTTTT; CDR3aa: CATSSSASGGPNTGELFF
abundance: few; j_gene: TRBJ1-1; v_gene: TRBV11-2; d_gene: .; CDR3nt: TGTGCCAGCAGCCCTGTGACAGGCACATCATGGGCTTTCTTT; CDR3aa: CASSPVTGTSWAFF
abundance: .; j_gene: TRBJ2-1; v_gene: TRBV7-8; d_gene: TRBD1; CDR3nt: TGTGCCAGCAGCTTGGGACAGGGAGGCGAGCAGTTCTTC; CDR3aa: CASSLGQGGEQFF
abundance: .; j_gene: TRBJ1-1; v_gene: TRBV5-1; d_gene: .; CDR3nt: TGCGCCAGCAGCAGAGACAGGAGACAGCTAGCTGAAGCTTTCTTT; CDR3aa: CASSRDRRQLAEAFF
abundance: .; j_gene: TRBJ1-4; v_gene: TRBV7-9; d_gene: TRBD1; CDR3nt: TGTGCCAGCAGCACCCGGACAGGGTCGGACGAAAAACTGTTTTTT; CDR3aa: CASSTRTGSDEKLFF
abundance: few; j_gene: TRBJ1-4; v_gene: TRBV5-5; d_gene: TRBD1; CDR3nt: TGTGCCAGCAGCCGACTATTCCGGGACAGGGTTTCAACTAATGAAAAACTGTTTTTT; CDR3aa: CASSRLFRDRVSTNEKLFF
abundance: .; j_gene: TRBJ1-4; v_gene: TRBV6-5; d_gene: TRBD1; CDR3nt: TGTGCCAGCAGCCGAGACAGGGAAACGGGGTATAAACTGTTTTTT; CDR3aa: CASSRDRETGYKLFF
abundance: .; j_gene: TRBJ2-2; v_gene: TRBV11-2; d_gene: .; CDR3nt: TGTGCCAGCAGCATATACGCAGGGGTGACGAGGACCGGGGAGCTGTTTTTT; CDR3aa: CASSIYAGVTRTGELFF
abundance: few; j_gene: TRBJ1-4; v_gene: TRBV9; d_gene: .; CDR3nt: TGTGCCAGCAGCGTACAGGGTTCTAATGAAAAACTGTTTTTT; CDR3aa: CASSVQGSNEKLFF
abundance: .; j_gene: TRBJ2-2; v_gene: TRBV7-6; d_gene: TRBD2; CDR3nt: TGTGCCAGCAGCTTAGCCTTAGCGGGCTCGGTCACCGGGGAGCTGTTTTTT; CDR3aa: CASSLALAGSVTGELFF
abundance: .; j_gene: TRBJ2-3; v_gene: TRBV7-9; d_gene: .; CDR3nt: TGTGCCAGCGAGGGGGGGCCGTTCGGCACAGATACGCAGTATTTT; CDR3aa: CASEGGPFGTDTQYF
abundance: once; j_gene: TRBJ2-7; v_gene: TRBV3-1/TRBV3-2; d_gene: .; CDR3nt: TGTGCCAGCAGCTCCCGGACAAATACCTACGAGCAGTACTTC; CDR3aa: CASSSRTNTYEQYF
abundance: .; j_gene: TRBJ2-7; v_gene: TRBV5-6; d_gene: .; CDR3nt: TGTGCCAGCAGCCGAGACAGTTACGAGCAGTACTTC; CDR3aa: CASSRDSYEQYF
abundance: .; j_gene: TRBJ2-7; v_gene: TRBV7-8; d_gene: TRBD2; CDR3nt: TGTGCCAGCAGCTACACGGGGGGCTACGAGCAGTACTTC; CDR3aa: CASSYTGGYEQYF
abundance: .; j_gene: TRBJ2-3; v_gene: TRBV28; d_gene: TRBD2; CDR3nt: TGTGCCAGCAGTTCACCATACATGCGGGAGGGGACAGATACGCAGTATTTT; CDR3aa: CASSSPYMREGTDTQYF
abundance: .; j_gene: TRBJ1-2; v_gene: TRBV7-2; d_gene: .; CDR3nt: TGTGCCAGCAGCTGGGCCAACAGGGATGGCTACACCTTC; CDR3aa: CASSWANRDGYTF
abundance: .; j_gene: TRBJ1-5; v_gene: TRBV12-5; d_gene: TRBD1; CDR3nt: TGTGCTCGCGATAAGGGACAGAAAAATCAGCCCCAGCATTTT; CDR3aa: CARDKGQKNQPQHF
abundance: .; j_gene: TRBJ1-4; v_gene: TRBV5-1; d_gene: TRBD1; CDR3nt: TGCGCCAGCAGCTCTAACCCGCCCAGACAGGGGGGTGAAAAACTGTTTTTT; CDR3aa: CASSSNPPRQGGEKLFF
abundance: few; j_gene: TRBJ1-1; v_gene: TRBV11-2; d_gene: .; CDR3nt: TGTGCCAGCACAAGAGGCACTGAAGCTTTCTTT; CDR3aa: CASTRGTEAFF
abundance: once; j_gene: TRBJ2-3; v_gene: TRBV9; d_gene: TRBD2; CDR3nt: TGTGCCAGCAGCGTAGCTCCAGCGGGGGGCACCACAGATACGCAGTATTTT; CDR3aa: CASSVAPAGGTTDTQYF
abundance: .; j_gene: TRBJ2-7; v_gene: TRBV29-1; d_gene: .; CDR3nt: TGCAGCGTTGATATTGGCGGGAATTTGGGCGAGCAGTACTTC; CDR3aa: CSVDIGGNLGEQYF
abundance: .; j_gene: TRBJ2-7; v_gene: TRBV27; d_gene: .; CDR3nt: TGTGCCAGCAGTACCGACAGGGCGGGAGAGCAGTACTTC; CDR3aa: CASSTDRAGEQYF
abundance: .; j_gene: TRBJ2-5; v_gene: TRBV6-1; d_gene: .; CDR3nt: TGTGCCAGCAGTGAACACCTACAAGAGACCCAGTACTTC; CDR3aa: CASSEHLQETQYF
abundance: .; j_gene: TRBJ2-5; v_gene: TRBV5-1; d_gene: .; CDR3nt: TGCGCCAGCAGCTTGGGGCAGGGGCACGGGGAGACCCAGTACTTC; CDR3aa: CASSLGQGHGETQYF
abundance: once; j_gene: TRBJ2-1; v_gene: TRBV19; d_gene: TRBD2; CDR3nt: TGTGCCAGTACTAGCGGGAGGGCCTGGGATGAGCAGTTCTTC; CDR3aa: CASTSGRAWDEQFF
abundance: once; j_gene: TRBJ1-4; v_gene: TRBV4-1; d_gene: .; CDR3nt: TGCGCCAGCAGCCAAGTGGCAGAAAAACTGTTTTTT; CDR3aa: CASSQVAEKLFF
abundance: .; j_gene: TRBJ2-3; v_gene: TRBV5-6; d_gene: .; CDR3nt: TGTGCCAGCAGCTTGGGGGCGGGACTGCCCACAGATACGCAGTATTTT; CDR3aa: CASSLGAGLPTDTQYF
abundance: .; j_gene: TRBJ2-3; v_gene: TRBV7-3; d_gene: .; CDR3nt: TGTGCCAGCAGCACGCCGAGGAGCGGAGGCACAGATACGCAGTATTTT; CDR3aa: CASSTPRSGGTDTQYF
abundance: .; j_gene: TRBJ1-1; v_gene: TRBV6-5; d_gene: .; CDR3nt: TGTGCCAGCAGTTCACAGGGTCGAACTGAAGCTTTCTTT; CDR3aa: CASSSQGRTEAFF
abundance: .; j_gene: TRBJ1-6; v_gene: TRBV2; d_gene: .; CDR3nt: TGTGCCAGCAGCCTACGGGGGGCAGCGTCACCCCTCCACTTT; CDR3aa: CASSLRGAASPLHF
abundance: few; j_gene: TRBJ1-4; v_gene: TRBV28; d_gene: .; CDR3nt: TGTGCCAGCAGTTTATCAGGAACAGGGGAAAAACTGTTTTTT; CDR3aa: CASSLSGTGEKLFF
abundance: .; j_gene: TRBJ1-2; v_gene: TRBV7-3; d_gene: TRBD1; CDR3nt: TGTGCCAGCAGCCAACGACCGGGACAGGGGATCTATGGCTACACCTTC; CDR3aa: CASSQRPGQGIYGYTF
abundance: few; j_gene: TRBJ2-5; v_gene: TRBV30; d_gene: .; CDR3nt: TGTGCCTGGAGTGTAACCCTCCCTAGGCGAGAGACCCAGTACTTC; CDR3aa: CAWSVTLPRRETQYF
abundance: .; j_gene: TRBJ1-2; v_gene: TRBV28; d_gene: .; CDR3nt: TGTGCCAGCAGTTTTAATGCGCAGGGCGGGGGCTCCACCTTC; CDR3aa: CASSFNAQGGGSTF
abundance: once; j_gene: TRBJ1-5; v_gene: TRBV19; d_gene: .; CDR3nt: TGTGCCAGTAGTATCGGGGATCTTAGCAATCAGCCCCAGCATTTT; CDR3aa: CASSIGDLSNQPQHF
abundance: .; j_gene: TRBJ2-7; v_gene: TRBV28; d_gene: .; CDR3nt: TGTGCCAGCAGTTCAGAGGCTTTCGTATCTTTCTCCTACGAGCAGTACTTC; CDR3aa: CASSSEAFVSFSYEQYF
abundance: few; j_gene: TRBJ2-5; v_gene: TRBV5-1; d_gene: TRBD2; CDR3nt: TGCGCCAGCAGCTCGGATCCGGGACTAGCGGAGACCCAGTACTTC; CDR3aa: CASSSDPGLAETQYF
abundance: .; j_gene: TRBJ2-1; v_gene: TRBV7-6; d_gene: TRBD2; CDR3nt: TGTGCCAGCAGCTTGGGTTGGACTAGCACCTTCAATGAGCAGTTCTTC; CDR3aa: CASSLGWTSTFNEQFF
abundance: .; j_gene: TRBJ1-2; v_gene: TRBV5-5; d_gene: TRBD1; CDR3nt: TGTGCCAGCAGCCAGGGGACAGGAGTTTTCGGTGGCTACACCTTC; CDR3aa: CASSQGTGVFGGYTF
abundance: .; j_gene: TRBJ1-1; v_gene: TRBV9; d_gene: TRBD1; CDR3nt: TGTGCCAGCAGCGCGGATCTGGGACAGGTCTCCACTGAAGCTTTCTTT; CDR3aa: CASSADLGQVSTEAFF
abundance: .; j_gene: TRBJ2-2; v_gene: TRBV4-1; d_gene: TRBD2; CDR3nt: TGCGCCAGCAGCCAAGGACTAGCGGGAGAGTATTGGGCCGGGGAGCTGTTTTTT; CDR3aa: CASSQGLAGEYWAGELFF
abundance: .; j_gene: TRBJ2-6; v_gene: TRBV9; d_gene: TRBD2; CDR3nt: TGTGCCAGCAGCGTAGGACTAGCGGGAGTAGTTACTGGGGCCAACGTCCTGACTTTC; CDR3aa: CASSVGLAGVVTGANVLTF
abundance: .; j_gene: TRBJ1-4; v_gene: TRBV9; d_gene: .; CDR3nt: TGTGCCAGCAGCGTAGCCACCGGGACAATAAAGGCTGAAAAACTGTTTTTT; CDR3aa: CASSVATGTIKAEKLFF
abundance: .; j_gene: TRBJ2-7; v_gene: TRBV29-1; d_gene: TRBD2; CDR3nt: TGCAGCGTCCTGACTAGCGCCGGAAGGAACTACGAGCAGTACTTC; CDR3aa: CSVLTSAGRNYEQYF
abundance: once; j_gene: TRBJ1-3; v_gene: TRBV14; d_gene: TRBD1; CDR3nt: TGTGCCAGCAGCCAGCAGGGGGCCGTCTCTGGAAACACCATATATTTT; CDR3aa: CASSQQGAVSGNTIYF
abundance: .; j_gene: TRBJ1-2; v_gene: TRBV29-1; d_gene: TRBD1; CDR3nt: TGCAGCGTTAAGGACAGGGAAAACTATGGCTACACCTTC; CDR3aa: CSVKDRENYGYTF
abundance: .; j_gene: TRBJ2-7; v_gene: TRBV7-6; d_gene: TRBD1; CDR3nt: TGTGCCAGCAGCCCTTCCCGGACAGGCGGAACCTACGAGCAGTACTTC; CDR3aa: CASSPSRTGGTYEQYF
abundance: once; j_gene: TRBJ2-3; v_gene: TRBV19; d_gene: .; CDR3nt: TGTGCCAGTAAAGGCAGGGGTACAGATACGCAGTATTTT; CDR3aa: CASKGRGTDTQYF
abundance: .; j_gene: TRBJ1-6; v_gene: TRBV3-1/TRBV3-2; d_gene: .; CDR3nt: TGTGCCAGCAGCCAAGATGGGCAGGGAAGGGCACCCCTCCACTTT; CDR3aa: CASSQDGQGRAPLHF
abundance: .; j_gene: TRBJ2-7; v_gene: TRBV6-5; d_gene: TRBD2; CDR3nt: TGTGCCAGCAGTCCTAGCGGGGGGGCGAACGAGCAGTACTTC; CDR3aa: CASSPSGGANEQYF
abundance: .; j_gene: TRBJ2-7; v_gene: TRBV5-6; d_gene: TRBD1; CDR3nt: TGTGCCAGCAGCTCTCCGACAGGGGCGTACTACGAGCAGTACTTC; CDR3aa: CASSSPTGAYYEQYF
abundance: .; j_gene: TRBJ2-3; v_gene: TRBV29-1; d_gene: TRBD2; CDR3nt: TGCAGCGTCTTCACGACTAGCGGGGGGGCCTGGACAGATACGCAGTATTTT; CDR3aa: CSVFTTSGGAWTDTQYF
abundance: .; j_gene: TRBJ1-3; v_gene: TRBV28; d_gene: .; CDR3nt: TGTGCCAGCAGTTTAGACAGGAACGTATATGGAAACACCATATATTTT; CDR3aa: CASSLDRNVYGNTIYF
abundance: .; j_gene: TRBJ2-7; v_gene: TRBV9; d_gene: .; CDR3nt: TGTGCCAGCAGCGTAGAGCCGATATCCTACGAGCAGTACTTC; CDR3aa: CASSVEPISYEQYF
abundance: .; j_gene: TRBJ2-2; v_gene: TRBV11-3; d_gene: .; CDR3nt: TGTGCCAGCAGCTTTGGGCGACTAGTAGATCCCGGGGAGCTGTTTTTT; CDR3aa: CASSFGRLVDPGELFF
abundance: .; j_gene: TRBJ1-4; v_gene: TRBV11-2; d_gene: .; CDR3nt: TGTGCCAGCAGCTTAGTAGGGAGCCCTAGGTCGGCGGCCAAACTGTTTTTT; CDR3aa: CASSLVGSPRSAAKLFF
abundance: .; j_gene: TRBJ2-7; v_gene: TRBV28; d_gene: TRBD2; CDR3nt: TGTGCCAGCAGTTTATTGGGACTAGCGGATAGCTCCTACGAGCAGTACTTC; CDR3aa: CASSLLGLADSSYEQYF
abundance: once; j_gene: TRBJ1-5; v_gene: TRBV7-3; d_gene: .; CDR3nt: TGTGCCAGCAGCTTATCGGGTGGCGGCAATCAGCCCCAGCATTTT; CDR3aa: CASSLSGGGNQPQHF
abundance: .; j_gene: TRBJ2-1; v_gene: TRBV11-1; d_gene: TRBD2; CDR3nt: TGTGCCAGCAGCCCCGTGGGCGGGAGACGTGAGCAGTTCTTC; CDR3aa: CASSPVGGRREQFF
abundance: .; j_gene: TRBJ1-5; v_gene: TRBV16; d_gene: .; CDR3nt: TGTGCCAGCAGCCGTGGGCATGGCAATCAGCCCCAGCATTTT; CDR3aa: CASSRGHGNQPQHF